The entry below describes one T cell receptor (beta chain). Its recognized antigen is unknown. Base qualities are not provided; no much larger clone lies one nucleotide away. The data are from a study of blood T cell repertoires in COVID-19 (TCRdb year 2020). About the investigation overall: The collaborator samples originated in the United States, Italy and Spain and spanned the acute and convalescent phases of COVID-19. The dataset comprised deeply sampled blood TCRbeta repertoires from subjects exposed to, actively infected with, or recovered from COVID-19. Samples were obtained from the ongoing ImmuneRACE study (first 160 participants) and from about 1,300 subjects provided by 6 global collaborators. Sample metadata almost always included a de-identified subject ID, COVID-19 status, age in years and sex. The repertoires were made available in a free public database intended to serve as a resource for research on the immune response to SARS-CoV-2. The prospective study material was composed of cDNA or gDNA derived from T cells, B-cell-depleted T cells, or PBMCs. Where available, HLA class I and class II types were obtained from metadata supplied by the sample provider rather than from assay-based typing.

The paper as a whole reports these results and caveats: Clinical and demographic metadata were provided uncurated, with the amount varying by source and participant.

Deletion took 1 base off V and 2 bases off J, with a span of 12 bases between the germline ends. The CDR3 spans 14 residues, from the cysteine through the phenylalanine. Only the CDR3 region is kept as DNA, spanning 42 bases read in frame from base 1. Via the germline V gene (reference sequence), CDR1 is GTSNPN and CDR2 SVGIG. Participants in the prospective study were enrolled through a virtual design, were aged roughly 18 to 95 years, and lived in about 25 United States geographic areas. In the prospective study, cohorts were assigned on the basis of participant-reported clinical history obtained from a screening survey and a study questionnaire. A participant counted as exposed if, within 2 weeks of entering the study, that participant had been in contact with someone who had a PCR-confirmed or clinician-diagnosed COVID-19 case. In the prospective study, mobile phlebotomists collected whole blood, serum and a nasopharyngeal or oropharyngeal swab from each participant. Additional blood draws and questionnaires over an approximately two-month period could optionally be provided by prospective study participants. Prospective study blood samples were shipped either frozen or at room temperature before DNA extraction.

The immunoSEQ Assay, a bias-controlled multiplex PCR, was used to amplify TCRbeta CDR3 regions from genomic DNA. The authors processed their data as follows. The number of nucleated cells in each sample was estimated by amplification of reference gene primers within the assay. To quantify the absolute abundance of each unique TCRbeta CDR3 rearrangement, sequence reads were collapsed and filtered. For each sample, productive Simpson clonality was calculated as the square root of Simpson's diversity index over productive rearrangements. TCRdb obtained this table from immuneACCESS and retained in-frame rearrangements with V and J assigned. These tables miss some clones; where compared with another copy, unresolved V genes account for less than half of the shortfall, and the remainder is unexplained. V and J calls and clone size are as listed in that table; D and trimming were resolved from the DNA. Present in this sample are roughly 190,000 clones, 65% to 85% of which were seen just once. Jointly, the top ten make up around 2.9% of the sample.

The clonotype originates from a woman in her twenties or thirties who had been exposed to COVID-19. Material for sequencing was PBMCs or T cells enriched from blood (not recorded which). The V and J segments used are TRBV30 and TRBJ2-7; the D segment could be TRBD2, given 5 matching bases. For the CDR3, the sequence is CAWSATRRPYEQYF. The bases are TGTGCCTGGAGTGCTACACGGAGGCCCTACGAGCAGTACTTC.